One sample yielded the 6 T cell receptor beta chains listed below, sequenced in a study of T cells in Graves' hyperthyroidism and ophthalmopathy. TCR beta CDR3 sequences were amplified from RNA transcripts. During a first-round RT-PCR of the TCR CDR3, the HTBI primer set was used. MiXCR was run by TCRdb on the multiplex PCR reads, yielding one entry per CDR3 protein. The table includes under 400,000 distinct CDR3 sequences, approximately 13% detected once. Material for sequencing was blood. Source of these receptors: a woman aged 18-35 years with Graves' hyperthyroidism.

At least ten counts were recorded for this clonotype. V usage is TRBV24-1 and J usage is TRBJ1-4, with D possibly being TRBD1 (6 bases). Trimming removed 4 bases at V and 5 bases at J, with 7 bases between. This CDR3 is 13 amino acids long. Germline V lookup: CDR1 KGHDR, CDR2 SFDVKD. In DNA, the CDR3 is TGTGCCACCAGTGAGGACAGCAATGAAAAACTGTTTTTT. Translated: CATSEDSNEKLFF.

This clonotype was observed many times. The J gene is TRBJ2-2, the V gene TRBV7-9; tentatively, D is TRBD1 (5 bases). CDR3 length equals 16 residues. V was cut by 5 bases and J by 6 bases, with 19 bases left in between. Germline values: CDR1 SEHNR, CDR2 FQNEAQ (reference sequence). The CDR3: CASSPPQGRMAGELFF. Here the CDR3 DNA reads TGTGCCAGCAGCCCTCCCCAGGGCAGGATGGCCGGGGAGCTGTTTTTT.

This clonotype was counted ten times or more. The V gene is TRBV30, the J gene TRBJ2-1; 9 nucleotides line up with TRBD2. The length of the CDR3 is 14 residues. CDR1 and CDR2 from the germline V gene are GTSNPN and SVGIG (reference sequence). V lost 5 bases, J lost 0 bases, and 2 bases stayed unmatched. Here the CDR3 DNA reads TGTGCCTGGTTTAGCGGGAGCTCCTACAATGAGCAGTTCTTC. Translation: CAWFSGSSYNEQFF.

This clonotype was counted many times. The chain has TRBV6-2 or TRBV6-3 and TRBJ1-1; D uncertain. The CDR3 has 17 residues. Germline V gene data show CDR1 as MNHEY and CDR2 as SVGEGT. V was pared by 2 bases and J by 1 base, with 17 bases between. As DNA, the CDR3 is TGTGCCAGCAGTTACCCCCTCGGAAGGCGCGAGAACACTGAAGCTTTCTTT. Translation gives CASSYPLGRRENTEAFF.

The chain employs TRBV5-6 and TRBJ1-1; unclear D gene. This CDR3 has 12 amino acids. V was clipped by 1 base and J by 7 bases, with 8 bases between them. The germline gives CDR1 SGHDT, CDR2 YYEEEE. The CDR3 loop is CASSLPGNEAFF. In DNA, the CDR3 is TGTGCCAGCAGCTTGCCCGGGAATGAAGCTTTCTTT. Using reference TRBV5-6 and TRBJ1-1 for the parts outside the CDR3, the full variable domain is DAGVTQSPTHLIKTRGQQVTLRCSPKSGHDTVSWYQQALGQGPQFIFQYYEEEERQRGNFPDRFSGHQFPNYSSELNVNALLLGDSALYLCASSLPGNEAFFGQGTRLTVV.

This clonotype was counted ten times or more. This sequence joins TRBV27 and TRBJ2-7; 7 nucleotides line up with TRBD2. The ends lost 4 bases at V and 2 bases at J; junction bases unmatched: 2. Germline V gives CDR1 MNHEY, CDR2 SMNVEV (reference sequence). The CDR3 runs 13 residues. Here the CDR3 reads CASSSGGPYEQYF. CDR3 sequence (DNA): TGTGCCAGCAGTTCGGGGGGTCCCTACGAGCAGTACTTC.